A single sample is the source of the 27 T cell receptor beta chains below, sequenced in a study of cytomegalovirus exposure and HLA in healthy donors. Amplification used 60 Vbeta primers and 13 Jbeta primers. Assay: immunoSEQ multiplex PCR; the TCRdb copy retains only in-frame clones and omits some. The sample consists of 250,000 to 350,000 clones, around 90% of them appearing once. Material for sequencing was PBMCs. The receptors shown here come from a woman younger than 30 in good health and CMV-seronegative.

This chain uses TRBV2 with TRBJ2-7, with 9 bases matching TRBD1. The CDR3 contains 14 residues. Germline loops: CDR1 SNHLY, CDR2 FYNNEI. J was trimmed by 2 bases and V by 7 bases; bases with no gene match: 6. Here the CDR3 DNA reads TGTGCCAGCAACCTGCGACAGGGGGCCTACGAGCAGTACTTC. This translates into CASNLRQGAYEQYF.

The CDR3 sequence: CASSYDSSFTISYEQYF. Here the CDR3 DNA reads TGTGCCAGCAGCTATGACAGTTCTTTTACCATATCCTACGAGCAGTACTTC. The chain carries TRBV11-1 and TRBJ2-7; a weak D match, TRBD1 (5 bases). The CDR3 spans 17 residues. The germline gives CDR1 SGHAT, CDR2 FQDESV (reference sequence). Trimming took off 4 bases at V and 1 base at J, with 20 bases between the two ends.

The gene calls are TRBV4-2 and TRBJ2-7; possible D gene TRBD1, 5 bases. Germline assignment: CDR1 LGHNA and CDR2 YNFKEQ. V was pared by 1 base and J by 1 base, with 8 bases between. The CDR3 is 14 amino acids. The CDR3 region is CASSQVAGSYEQYF. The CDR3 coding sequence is TGTGCCAGCAGCCAAGTTGCAGGGTCCTACGAGCAGTACTTC.

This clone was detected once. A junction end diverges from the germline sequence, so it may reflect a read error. The CDR3 loop reads CSSSNQGSEAFF. The CDR3 DNA follows: TGTTCCAGCAGCAACCAGGGGTCTGAAGCTTTCTTT. The chain carries TRBV7-9 and TRBJ1-1, with D possibly matching TRBD1 (6 bases). The V gene's germline CDR1 is SEHNR and CDR2 FQNEAQ (reference sequence). The length of the CDR3 is 12 residues.

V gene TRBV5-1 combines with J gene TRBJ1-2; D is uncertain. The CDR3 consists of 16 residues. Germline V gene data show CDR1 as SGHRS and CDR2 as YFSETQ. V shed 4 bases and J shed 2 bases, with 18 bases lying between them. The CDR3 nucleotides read TGCGCCAGCAGCCCCCGCGGTGGGTGGCAGAACTATGGCTACACCTTC. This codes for CASSPRGGWQNYGYTF.

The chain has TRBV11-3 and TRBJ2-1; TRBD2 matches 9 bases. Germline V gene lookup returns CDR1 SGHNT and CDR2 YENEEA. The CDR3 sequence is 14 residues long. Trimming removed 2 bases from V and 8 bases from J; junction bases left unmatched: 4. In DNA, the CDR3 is TGTGCCAGCAGCTTACTGCGGACTAGCGATGAGCAGTTCTTC. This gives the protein CASSLLRTSDEQFF.

CDR3 bases: TGTGCCAGCTCACCGGCCAGCGACCACTATGGCTACACCTTC. Translated, it gives CASSPASDHYGYTF. The J gene is TRBJ1-2, the V gene TRBV18; no definite D call. Germline values: CDR1 KGHSH, CDR2 LQKENI. This CDR3 spans 14 amino acids. Trimming shortened V by 3 bases and J by 3 bases, and 11 bases separated the two germline ends. The full variable domain, completed using reference TRBV18 and TRBJ1-2, is NAGVMQNPRHLVRRRGQEARLRCSPMKGHSHVYWYRQLPEEGLKFMVYLQKENIIDESGMPKERFSAEFPKEGPSILRIQQVVRGDSAAYFCASSPASDHYGYTFGSGTRLTVV.

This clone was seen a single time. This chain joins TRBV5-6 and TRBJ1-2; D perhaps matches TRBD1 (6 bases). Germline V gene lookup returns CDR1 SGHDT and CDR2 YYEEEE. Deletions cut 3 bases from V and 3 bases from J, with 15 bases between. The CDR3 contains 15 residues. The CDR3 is CASSSATGLDYGYTF. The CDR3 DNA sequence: TGTGCCAGCAGCTCAGCTACAGGGTTAGACTATGGCTACACCTTC.

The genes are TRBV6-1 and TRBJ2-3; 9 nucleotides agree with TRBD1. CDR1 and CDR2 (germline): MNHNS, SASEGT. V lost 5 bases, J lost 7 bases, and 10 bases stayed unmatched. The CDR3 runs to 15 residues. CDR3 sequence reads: CASSLPGQGVNTQYF. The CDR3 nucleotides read TGTGCCAGCAGTTTACCGGGACAGGGTGTGAATACGCAGTATTTT.

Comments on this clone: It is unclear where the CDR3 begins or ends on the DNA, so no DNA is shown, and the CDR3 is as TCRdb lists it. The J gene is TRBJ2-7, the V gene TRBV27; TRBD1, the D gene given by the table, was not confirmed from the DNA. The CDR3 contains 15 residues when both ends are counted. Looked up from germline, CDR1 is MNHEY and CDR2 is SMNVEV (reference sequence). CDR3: CASSSSDRGLYEQYF.

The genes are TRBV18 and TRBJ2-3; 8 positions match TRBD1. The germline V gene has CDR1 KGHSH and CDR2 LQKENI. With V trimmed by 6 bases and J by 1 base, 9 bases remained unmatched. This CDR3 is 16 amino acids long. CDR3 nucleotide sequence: TGTGCCAGCTCCTCGGGGTCACAGGGGGGCACAGATACGCAGTATTTT. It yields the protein CASSSGSQGGTDTQYF.

The CDR3 DNA reads as TGTGCCAGCGGGGTTCTAGGGGATCAGCCCCAGCATTTT. Protein product: CASGVLGDQPQHF. The J gene is TRBJ1-5, the V gene TRBV27; the D gene is possibly TRBD1 (5 bases). The CDR3 totals 13 residues. Deletions cut 8 bases from V and 5 bases from J, with 13 bases between. Germline V CDR1 and CDR2: MNHEY, SMNVEV (reference sequence).

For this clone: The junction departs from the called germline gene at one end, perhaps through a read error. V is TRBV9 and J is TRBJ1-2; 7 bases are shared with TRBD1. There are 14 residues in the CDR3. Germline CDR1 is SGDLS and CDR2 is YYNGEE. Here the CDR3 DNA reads TGTGCCAGCAGCGTAGAAGGGGGCGCGTTTGGCTACCCCTTC. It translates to CASSVEGGAFGYPF.

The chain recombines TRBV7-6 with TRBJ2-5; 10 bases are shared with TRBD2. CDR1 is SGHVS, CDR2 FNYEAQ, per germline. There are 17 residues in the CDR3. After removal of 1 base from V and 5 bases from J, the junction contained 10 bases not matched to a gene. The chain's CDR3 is CASSLVPSSGGRETQYF. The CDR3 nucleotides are TGTGCCAGCAGCTTAGTTCCGTCTAGCGGGGGCAGGGAGACCCAGTACTTC.

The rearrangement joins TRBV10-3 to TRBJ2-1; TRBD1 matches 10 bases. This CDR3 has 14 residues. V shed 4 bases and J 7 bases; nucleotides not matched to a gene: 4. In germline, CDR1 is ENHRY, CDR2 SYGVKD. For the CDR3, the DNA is TGTGCCATCAGTGGGACAGGGGGTAGGAATGAGCAGTTCTTC. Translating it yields CAISGTGGRNEQFF.

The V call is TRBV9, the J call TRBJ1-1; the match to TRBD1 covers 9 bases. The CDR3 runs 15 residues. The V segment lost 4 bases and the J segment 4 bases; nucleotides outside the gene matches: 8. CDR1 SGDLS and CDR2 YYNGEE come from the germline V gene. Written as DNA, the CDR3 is TGTGCCAGCAGCCCGACAGGGGGTAAGGGCACTGAAGCTTTCTTT. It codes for CASSPTGGKGTEAFF.

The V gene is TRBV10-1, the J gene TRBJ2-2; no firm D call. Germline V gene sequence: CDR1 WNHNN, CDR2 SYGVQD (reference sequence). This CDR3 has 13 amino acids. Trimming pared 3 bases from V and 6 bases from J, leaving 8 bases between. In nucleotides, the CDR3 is TGCGCCAGCAGTGAATGGGCTTCCGGGGAGCTGTTTTTT. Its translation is CASSEWASGELFF.

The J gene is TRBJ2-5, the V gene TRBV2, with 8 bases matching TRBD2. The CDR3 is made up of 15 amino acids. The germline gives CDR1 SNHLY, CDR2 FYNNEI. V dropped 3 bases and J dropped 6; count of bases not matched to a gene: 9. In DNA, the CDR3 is TGTGCCAGCAGTGATCTGGGACTAGATATGCAGACCCAGTACTTC. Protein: CASSDLGLDMQTQYF.

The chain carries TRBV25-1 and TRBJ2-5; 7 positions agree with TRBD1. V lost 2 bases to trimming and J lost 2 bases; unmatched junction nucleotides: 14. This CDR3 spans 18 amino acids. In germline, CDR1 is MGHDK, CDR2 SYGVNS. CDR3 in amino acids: CASSEQKMGTVVQETQYF. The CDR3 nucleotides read TGTGCCAGCAGTGAACAAAAGATGGGGACAGTGGTGCAAGAGACCCAGTACTTC.

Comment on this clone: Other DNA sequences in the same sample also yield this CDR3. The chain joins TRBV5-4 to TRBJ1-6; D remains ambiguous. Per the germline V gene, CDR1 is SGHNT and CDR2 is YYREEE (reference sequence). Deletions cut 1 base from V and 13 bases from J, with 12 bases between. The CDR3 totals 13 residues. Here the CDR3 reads CASSLLYSSPLHF. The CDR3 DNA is TGTGCCAGCAGCTTGCTGTATTCCTCCCCCCTCCACTTT.

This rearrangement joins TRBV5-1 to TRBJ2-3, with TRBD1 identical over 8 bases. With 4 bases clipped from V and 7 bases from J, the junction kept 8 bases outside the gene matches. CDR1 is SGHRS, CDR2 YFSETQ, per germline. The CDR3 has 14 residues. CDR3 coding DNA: TGCGCCAGCAGCACGACAGGGGATCTCTATACGCAGTATTTT. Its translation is CASSTTGDLYTQYF.

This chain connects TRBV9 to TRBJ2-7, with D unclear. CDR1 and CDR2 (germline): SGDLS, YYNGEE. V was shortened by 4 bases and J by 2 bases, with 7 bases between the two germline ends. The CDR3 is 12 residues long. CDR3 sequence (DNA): TGTGCCAGCAGCCCGGGTCCCTACGAGCAGTACTTC. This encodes CASSPGPYEQYF.

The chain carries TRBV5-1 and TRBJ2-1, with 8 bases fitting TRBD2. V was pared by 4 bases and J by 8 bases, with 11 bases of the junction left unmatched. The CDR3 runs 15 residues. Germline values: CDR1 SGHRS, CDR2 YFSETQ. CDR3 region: CASSVSGGAPDEQFF. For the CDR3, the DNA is TGCGCCAGCAGCGTAAGCGGGGGAGCACCCGATGAGCAGTTCTTC.

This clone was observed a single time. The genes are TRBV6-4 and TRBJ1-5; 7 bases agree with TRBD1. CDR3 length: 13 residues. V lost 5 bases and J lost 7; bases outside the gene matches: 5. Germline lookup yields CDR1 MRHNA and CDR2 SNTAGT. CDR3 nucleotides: TGTGCCAGCAGTCGACAGGGCGGGCAGCCCCAGCATTTT. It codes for CASSRQGGQPQHF.

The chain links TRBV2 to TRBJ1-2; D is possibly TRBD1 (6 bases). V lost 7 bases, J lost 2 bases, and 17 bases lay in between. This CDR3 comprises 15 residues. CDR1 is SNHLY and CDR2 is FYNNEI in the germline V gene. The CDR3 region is CASTLGQGKNYGYTF. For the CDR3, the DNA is TGTGCCAGCACCCTCGGCCAGGGGAAAAACTATGGCTACACCTTC.

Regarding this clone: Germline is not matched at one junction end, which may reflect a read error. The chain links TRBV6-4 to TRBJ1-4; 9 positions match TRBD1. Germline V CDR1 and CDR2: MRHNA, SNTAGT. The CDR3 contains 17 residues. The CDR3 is CASRDRGSIYSNEKLFF. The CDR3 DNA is TGTGCCAGCCGTGACAGGGGGTCCATATATTCTAATGAAAAACTGTTTTTT.

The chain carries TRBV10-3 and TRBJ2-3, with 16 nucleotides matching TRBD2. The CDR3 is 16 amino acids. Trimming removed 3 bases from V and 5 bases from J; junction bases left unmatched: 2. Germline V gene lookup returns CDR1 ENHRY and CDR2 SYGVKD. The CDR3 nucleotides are TGTGCCATCAGTGATGGGACTAGCGGGGGGGAAGATACGCAGTATTTT. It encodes CAISDGTSGGEDTQYF.